This TCR beta chain was documented in a study of response to subunit inactivated influenza vaccine. Study-wide findings and caveats: Each seasonal influenza vaccination recruits few new T cells, the authors suggested.

Each CDR3 protein is one row after TCRdb ran MiXCR on the RT-PCR reads. Of 250,000 to 350,000 distinct CDR3 sequences listed, roughly 22% are singletons. The germline V gene has CDR1 DFQATT and CDR2 SNEGSKA (reference sequence). Trimming removed 4 bases at V and 5 bases at J, with 14 bases between. The CDR3 loop spans 13 amino acids. As regards this clonotype: Its antigen is still unknown.

The chain is built from TRBV20-1 and TRBJ2-5; D uncertain. This specimen was PBMCs from blood, taken 21 months after vaccination. This sequence originates from a man between 50 and 75 years old who received an inactivated influenza vaccine. The CDR3 spells CSAIEQTAETQYF. CDR3 bases: TGCAGTGCTATCGAACAGACGGCGGAGACCCAGTACTTC.